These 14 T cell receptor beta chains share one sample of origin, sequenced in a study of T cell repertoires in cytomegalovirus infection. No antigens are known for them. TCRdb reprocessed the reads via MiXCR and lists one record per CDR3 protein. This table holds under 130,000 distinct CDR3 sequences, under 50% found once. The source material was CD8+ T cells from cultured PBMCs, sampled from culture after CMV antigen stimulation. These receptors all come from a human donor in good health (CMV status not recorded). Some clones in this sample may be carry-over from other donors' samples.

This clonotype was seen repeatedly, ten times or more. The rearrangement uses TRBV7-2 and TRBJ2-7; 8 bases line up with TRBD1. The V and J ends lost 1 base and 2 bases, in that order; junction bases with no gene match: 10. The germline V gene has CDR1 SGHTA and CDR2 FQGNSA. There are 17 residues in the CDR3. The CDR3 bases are TGTGCCAGCAGCTTAGGGGTCGGGACAGGTAATCCCTACGAGCAGTACTTC. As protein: CASSLGVGTGNPYEQYF.

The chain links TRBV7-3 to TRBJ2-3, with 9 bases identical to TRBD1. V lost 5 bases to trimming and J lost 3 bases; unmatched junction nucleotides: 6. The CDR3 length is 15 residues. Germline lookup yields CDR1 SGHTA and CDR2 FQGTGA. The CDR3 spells CASSPTGGATDTQYF. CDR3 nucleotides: TGTGCCAGCAGCCCCACAGGGGGCGCGACAGATACGCAGTATTTT.

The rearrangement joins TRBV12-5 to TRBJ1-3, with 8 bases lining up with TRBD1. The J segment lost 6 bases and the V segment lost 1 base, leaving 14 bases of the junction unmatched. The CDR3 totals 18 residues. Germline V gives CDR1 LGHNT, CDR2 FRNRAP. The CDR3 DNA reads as TGTGCTAGTGGTTTGGCTACCACTGCCGGGACAGGCCTAAACACCATATATTTT. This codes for CASGLATTAGTGLNTIYF.

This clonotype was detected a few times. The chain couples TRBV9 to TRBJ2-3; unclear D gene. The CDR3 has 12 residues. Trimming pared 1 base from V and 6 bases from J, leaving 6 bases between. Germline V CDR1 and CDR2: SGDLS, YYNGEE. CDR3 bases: TGTGCCAGCAGCGTAAGGACCGATACGCAGTATTTT. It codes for CASSVRTDTQYF.

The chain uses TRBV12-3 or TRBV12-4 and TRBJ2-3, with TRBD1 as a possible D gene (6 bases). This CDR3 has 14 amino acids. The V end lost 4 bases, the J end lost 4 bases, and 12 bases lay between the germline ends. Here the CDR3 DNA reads TGTGCCAGCAGTTATCGGCAGGGGCCAGATACGCAGTATTTT. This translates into CASSYRQGPDTQYF.

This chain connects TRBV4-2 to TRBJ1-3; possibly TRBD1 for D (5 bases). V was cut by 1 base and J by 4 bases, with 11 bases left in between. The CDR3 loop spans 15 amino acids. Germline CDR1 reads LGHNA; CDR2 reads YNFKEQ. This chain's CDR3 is CASSQVAGTGNTIYF. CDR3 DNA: TGTGCCAGCAGCCAAGTTGCAGGGACGGGAAACACCATATATTTT.

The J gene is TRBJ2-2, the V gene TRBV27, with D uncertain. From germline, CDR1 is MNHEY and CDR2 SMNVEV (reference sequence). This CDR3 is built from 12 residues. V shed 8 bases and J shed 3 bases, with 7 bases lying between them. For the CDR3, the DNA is TGTGCCAGCGGCCCCGACACCGGGGAGCTGTTTTTT. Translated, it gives CASGPDTGELFF.

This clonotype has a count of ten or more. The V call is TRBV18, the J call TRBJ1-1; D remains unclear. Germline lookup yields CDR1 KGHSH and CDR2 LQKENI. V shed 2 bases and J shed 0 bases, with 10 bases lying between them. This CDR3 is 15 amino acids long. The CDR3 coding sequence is TGTGCCAGCTCACCAATACGTCAAGTGAACACTGAAGCTTTCTTT. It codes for CASSPIRQVNTEAFF.

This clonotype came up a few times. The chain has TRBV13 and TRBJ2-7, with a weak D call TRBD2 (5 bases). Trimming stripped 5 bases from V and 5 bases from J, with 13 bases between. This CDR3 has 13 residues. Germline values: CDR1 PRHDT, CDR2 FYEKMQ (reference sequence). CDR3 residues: CASSIGILDEQYF. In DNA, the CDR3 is TGTGCCAGCAGCATCGGGATCCTCGACGAGCAGTACTTC. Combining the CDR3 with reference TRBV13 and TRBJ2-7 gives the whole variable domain AAGVIQSPRHLIKEKRETATLKCYPIPRHDTVYWYQQGPGQDPQFLISFYEKMQSDKGSIPDRFSAQQFSDYHSELNMSSLELGDSALYFCASSIGILDEQYFGPGTRLTVT.

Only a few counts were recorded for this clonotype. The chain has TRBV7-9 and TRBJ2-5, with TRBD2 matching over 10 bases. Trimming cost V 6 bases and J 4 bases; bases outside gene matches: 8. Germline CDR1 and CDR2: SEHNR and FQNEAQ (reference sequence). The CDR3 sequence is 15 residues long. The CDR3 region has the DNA TGTGCCAGCAGAGTTGGTAGCGGGGGGTCAGAGACCCAGTACTTC. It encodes CASRVGSGGSETQYF.

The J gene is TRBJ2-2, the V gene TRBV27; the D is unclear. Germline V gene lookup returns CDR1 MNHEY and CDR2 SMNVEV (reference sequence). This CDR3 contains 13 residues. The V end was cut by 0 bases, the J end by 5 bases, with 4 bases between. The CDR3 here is CASSLSRTGELFF. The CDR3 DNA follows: TGTGCCAGCAGTTTATCCCGGACCGGGGAGCTGTTTTTT.

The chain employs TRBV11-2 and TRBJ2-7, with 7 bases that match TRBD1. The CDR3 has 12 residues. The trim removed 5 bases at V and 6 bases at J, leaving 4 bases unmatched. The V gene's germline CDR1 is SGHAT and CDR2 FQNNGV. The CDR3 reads CASSDGTVEQYF. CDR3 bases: TGTGCCAGCAGCGATGGGACAGTCGAGCAGTACTTC.

The CDR3 coding sequence is TGTGCCAGCAGCCCAGGGATCACTGAAGCTTTCTTT. Protein sequence: CASSPGITEAFF. The chain has TRBV7-2 and TRBJ1-1; a weak D match, TRBD1 (5 bases). The germline CDR1 and CDR2 sequences are SGHTA and FQGNSA. The CDR3 consists of 12 residues. With 5 bases removed from V and 4 bases from J, the gap between germline ends came to 8 bases.

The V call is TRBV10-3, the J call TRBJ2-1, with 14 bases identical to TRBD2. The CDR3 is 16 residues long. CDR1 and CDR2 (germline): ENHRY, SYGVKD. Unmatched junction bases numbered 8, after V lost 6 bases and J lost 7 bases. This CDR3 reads CAISEGLAGAGNEQFF. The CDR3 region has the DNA TGTGCCATCAGCGAGGGACTAGCGGGGGCCGGGAATGAGCAGTTCTTC.